These T cell receptor beta chains were read from a single sample in a study of human T cells and chemical hapten exposure. A single record per CDR3 protein comes from TCRdb applying MiXCR to the RACE reads. The sample contains about 380,000 distinct CDR3 sequences, approximately 5% of which appear only once. This specimen was whole blood, taken in connection with sensitization to the hapten diphenylcyclopropenone (DPC). These TCRs come from a woman aged 45-60 years with alopecia areata. Some clones in this sample may be carry-over from other donors' samples. CDR3s include the opening cysteine and the closing phenylalanine or tryptophan. A D gene is named only where the DNA matches it firmly. Size is omitted from some rows. Given values are once, few, many or a class for expanded clones.

d_gene	v_gene	abundance	j_gene	CDR3aa	CDR3nt
NA	TRBV24-1	few	TRBJ1-2	CATSDEGRGYTF	TGTGCCACCAGTGATGAGGGACGTGGCTACACCTTC
TRBD1	TRBV5-1	many	TRBJ2-5	CASSVRDSQETQYF	TGCGCCAGCAGCGTCCGGGACAGCCAAGAGACCCAGTACTTC
TRBD2	TRBV6-5	few	TRBJ2-7	CASSRGLAGLSSYEQYF	TGTGCCAGCAGTCGTGGACTAGCGGGGTTGAGCTCCTACGAGCAGTACTTC
NA	TRBV12-3/TRBV12-4	many	TRBJ2-5	CASSLDRGLQETQYF	TGTGCCAGCAGTTTAGACAGAGGGCTTCAAGAGACCCAGTACTTC
NA	TRBV29-1	NA	TRBJ2-7	CSVVSAGNYEQYF	TGCAGCGTTGTCTCTGCAGGGAACTACGAGCAGTACTTC
TRBD2	TRBV6-2/TRBV6-3	NA	TRBJ2-7	CASSFGTSGTYF	TGTGCCAGCAGTTTCGGGACTAGCGGCACTTACTTC
NA	TRBV20-1	few	TRBJ2-3	CSAPNGLHLRVGTQYF	TGCAGTGCCCCTAACGGACTACATTTAAGGGTTGGTACGCAGTATTTT
NA	TRBV6-2/TRBV6-3	many	TRBJ1-5	CASRFRDLQPQHF	TGTGCCAGCAGGTTCCGGGACCTCCAGCCCCAGCATTTT
NA	TRBV3-1	many	TRBJ2-5	CASSQAVLLGETQYF	TGTGCCAGCAGCCAGGCGGTTCTCCTGGGCGAGACCCAGTACTTC
NA	TRBV12-5	NA	TRBJ2-1	CASGLGRGEQFF	TGTGCTAGTGGTTTGGGCAGGGGCGAGCAGTTCTTC
NA	TRBV6-5	NA	TRBJ1-6	CASSYSVWGSSYNSPLHF	TGTGCCAGCAGTTACTCGGTGTGGGGAAGCTCCTATAATTCACCCCTCCACTTT
NA	TRBV3-1	many	TRBJ2-4	CASSSRGSKNIQYF	TGTGCCAGCAGCTCTAGAGGGTCCAAAAACATTCAGTACTTC
TRBD2	TRBV20-1	few	TRBJ2-1	CSASALGSGGANEQFF	TGCAGTGCTAGTGCCTTAGGTAGCGGGGGGGCCAATGAGCAGTTCTTC
NA	TRBV28	many	TRBJ1-2	CASRGNYGYTF	TGTGCCAGCAGAGGCAACTATGGCTACACCTTC
NA	TRBV13	many	TRBJ2-1	CASSTRKTASSYNEQFF	TGTGCCAGCAGCACCCGTAAGACAGCATCCTCCTACAATGAGCAGTTCTTC
TRBD2	TRBV4-2	few	TRBJ2-6	CASSPRGAQGANVLTF	TGTGCCAGCAGCCCGCGGGGGGCGCAGGGGGCCAACGTCCTGACTTTC
TRBD2	TRBV7-2	NA	TRBJ2-6	CASSLRISGRRSGANVLTF	TGTGCCAGCAGCCTTAGGATCAGCGGGAGGCGGTCTGGGGCCAACGTCCTGACTTTC
NA	TRBV27	NA	TRBJ2-3	CASSFSQGVAPDTQYF	TGTGCCAGCAGTTTTTCCCAGGGTGTGGCCCCAGATACGCAGTATTTT
TRBD1	TRBV7-2	NA	TRBJ1-5	CASSLGTGGAGQPQHF	TGTGCCAGCAGCTTAGGGACAGGGGGCGCGGGGCAGCCCCAGCATTTT
NA	TRBV6-5	many	TRBJ2-1	CASSYSYQGNNEQFF	TGTGCCAGCAGTTACTCGTACCAGGGTAACAATGAGCAGTTCTTC
NA	TRBV20-1	few	TRBJ1-5	CSARDPGHPSNQPQHF	TGCAGTGCTAGAGATCCGGGACACCCAAGCAATCAGCCCCAGCATTTT
NA	TRBV29-1	few	TRBJ2-1	CSVARSGGYNEQFF	TGCAGCGTGGCTAGATCCGGGGGCTACAATGAGCAGTTCTTC
NA	TRBV15	NA	TRBJ2-3	CATSRGLGASTDTQYF	TGTGCCACCAGCAGAGGATTGGGGGCCAGCACAGATACGCAGTATTTT
NA	TRBV6-5	many	TRBJ1-1	CASSYSGPPMNTEAFF	TGTGCCAGCAGTTACTCGGGGCCGCCGATGAACACTGAAGCTTTCTTT
NA	TRBV6-5	few	TRBJ1-6	CASSYSAGRASPLHF	TGTGCCAGCAGTTACTCGGCAGGGAGGGCCTCACCCCTCCACTTT
TRBD2	TRBV27	NA	TRBJ2-5	CASSSTSGSPQETQYF	TGTGCCAGCAGTTCGACTAGCGGGAGCCCTCAAGAGACCCAGTACTTC
NA	TRBV3-1	NA	TRBJ2-7	CASSQARSGVTYEQYF	TGTGCCAGCAGCCAAGCGCGTTCGGGGGTTACCTACGAGCAGTACTTC
NA	TRBV7-2	NA	TRBJ1-5	CASRTSDLRGQPQHF	TGTGCCAGCAGGACGTCCGACTTGCGGGGTCAGCCCCAGCATTTT
NA	TRBV28	NA	TRBJ1-6	CASRDTGRGPRSPLHF	TGTGCCAGCAGAGACACGGGCCGAGGCCCCCGGTCACCCCTCCACTTT
NA	TRBV20-1	NA	TRBJ2-3	CSAGYRRTDTQYF	TGCAGTGCTGGGTACCGACGAACAGATACGCAGTATTTT
TRBD2	TRBV3-1	once	TRBJ2-1	CASSRSSGGAGEQFF	TGTGCCAGCAGCCGGTCTAGCGGGGGGGCCGGTGAGCAGTTCTTC
NA	TRBV20-1	many	TRBJ1-6	CSARDLSGVHNSPLHF	TGCAGTGCTAGAGATTTATCAGGGGTTCATAATTCACCCCTCCACTTT
TRBD1	TRBV9	NA	TRBJ1-4	CASSVDRGPDEKLFF	TGTGCCAGCAGCGTCGACAGGGGGCCTGATGAAAAACTGTTTTTT
TRBD1	TRBV20-1	NA	TRBJ2-7	CSAYRGSSYEQYF	TGCAGTGCGTACAGGGGGAGCTCCTACGAGCAGTACTTC
NA	TRBV27	NA	TRBJ2-7	CASSPRMGGEQYF	TGTGCCAGCAGTCCCCGGATGGGTGGGGAGCAGTACTTC
TRBD2	TRBV6-5	many	TRBJ2-3	CASSYGGLAGTDTQYF	TGTGCCAGCAGTTACGGAGGACTAGCGGGCACAGATACGCAGTATTTT
NA	TRBV30	NA	TRBJ2-6	CAWRTAGANVLTF	TGTGCCTGGAGGACAGCTGGGGCCAACGTCCTGACTTTC
NA	TRBV3-1	NA	TRBJ2-5	CAISQEYETQYF	TGTGCCATCAGCCAAGAATATGAGACCCAGTACTTC
NA	TRBV27	few	TRBJ2-5	CASRQIPQETQYF	TGTGCCAGCAGACAGATCCCTCAAGAGACCCAGTACTTC
NA	TRBV12-3/TRBV12-4	many	TRBJ2-7	CASSLAREQYF	TGTGCCAGCAGTTTGGCGCGAGAGCAGTACTTC
TRBD1	TRBV5-5	few	TRBJ1-1	CASSPRGSAGTEAFF	TGTGCCAGCAGCCCCAGGGGGTCGGCCGGAACTGAAGCTTTCTTT
TRBD1	TRBV5-1	few	TRBJ2-1	CASSFDPGQGYNEQFF	TGCGCCAGCAGCTTCGATCCGGGACAGGGTTACAATGAGCAGTTCTTC
NA	TRBV12-3/TRBV12-4	many	TRBJ1-6	CASSPTRGGHSPLHF	TGTGCCAGCAGCCCGACACGGGGGGGGCATTCACCCCTCCACTTT
NA	TRBV6-2/TRBV6-3	many	TRBJ1-5	CASSYPEFGGAERNQPQHF	TGTGCCAGCAGTTACCCCGAGTTTGGGGGGGCGGAAAGAAATCAGCCCCAGCATTTT
NA	TRBV12-5	NA	TRBJ1-5	CASGLTHTSYSNQPQHF	TGTGCTAGTGGTTTGACCCATACAAGTTATAGCAATCAGCCCCAGCATTTT
NA	TRBV27	many	TRBJ2-3	CASSLAGGRRDTQYF	TGTGCCAGCAGTTTAGCCGGGGGGCGCCGGGATACGCAGTATTTT
NA	TRBV13	few	TRBJ2-7	CASSSSGGRISYEQYF	TGTGCCAGCAGCTCGTCAGGGGGGAGAATCTCCTACGAGCAGTACTTC
NA	TRBV3-1	few	TRBJ2-1	CASSESRAGNEQFF	TGTGCCAGCAGCGAGAGTAGGGCAGGGAATGAGCAGTTCTTC
NA	TRBV6-2/TRBV6-3	many	TRBJ1-1	CASSETGNTEAFF	TGTGCCAGCAGTGAAACTGGGAACACTGAAGCTTTCTTT
NA	TRBV18	many	TRBJ1-2	CASSPNKGIHGYTF	TGTGCCAGCTCACCAAATAAGGGAATCCATGGCTACACCTTC